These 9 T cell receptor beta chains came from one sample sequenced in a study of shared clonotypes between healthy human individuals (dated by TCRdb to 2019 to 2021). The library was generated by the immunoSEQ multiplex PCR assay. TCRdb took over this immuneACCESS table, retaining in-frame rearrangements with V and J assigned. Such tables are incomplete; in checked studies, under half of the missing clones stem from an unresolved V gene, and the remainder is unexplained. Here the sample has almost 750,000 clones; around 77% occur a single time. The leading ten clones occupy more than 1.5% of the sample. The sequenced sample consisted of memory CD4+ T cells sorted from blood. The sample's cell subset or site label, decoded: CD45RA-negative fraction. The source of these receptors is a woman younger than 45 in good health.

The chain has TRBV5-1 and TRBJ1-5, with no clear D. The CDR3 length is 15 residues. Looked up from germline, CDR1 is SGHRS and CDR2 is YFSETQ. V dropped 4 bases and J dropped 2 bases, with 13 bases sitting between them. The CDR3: CASSPLGARNQPQHF. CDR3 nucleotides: TGCGCCAGCAGCCCATTGGGAGCTCGCAATCAGCCCCAGCATTTT.

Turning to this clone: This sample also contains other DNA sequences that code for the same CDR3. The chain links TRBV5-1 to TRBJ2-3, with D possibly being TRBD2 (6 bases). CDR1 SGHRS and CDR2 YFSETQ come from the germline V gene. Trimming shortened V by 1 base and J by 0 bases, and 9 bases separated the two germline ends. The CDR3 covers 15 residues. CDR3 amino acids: CASSLSSGSTDTQYF. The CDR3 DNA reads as TGCGCCAGCAGCTTGTCGAGCGGGAGCACAGATACGCAGTATTTT.

CDR3 nucleotides: TGCAGCGTGAATACAGGGGCGCAAGAGACCCAGTACTTC. This codes for CSVNTGAQETQYF. V usage is TRBV29-1 and J usage is TRBJ2-5; the match to TRBD1 covers 7 bases. With V trimmed by 6 bases and J by 2 bases, 6 bases remained unmatched. The CDR3 spans 13 residues. Germline V gene data show CDR1 as SQVTM and CDR2 as ANQGSEA.

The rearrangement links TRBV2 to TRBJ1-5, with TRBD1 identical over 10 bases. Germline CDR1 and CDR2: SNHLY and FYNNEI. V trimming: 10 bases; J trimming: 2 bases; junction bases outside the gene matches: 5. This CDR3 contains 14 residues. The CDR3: CATSGTGGNQPQHF. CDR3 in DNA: TGTGCCACATCCGGGACAGGGGGCAATCAGCCCCAGCATTTT.

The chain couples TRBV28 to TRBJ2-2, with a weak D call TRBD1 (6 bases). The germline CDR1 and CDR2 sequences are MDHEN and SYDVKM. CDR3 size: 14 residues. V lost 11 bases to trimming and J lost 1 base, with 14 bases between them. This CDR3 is CASGQHLNTGELFF. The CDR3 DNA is TGTGCCTCTGGACAGCACTTGAACACCGGGGAGCTGTTTTTT. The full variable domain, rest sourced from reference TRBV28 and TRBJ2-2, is DVKVTQSSRYLVKRTGEKVFLECVQDMDHENMFWYRQDPGLGLRLIYFSYDVKMKEKGDIPEGYSVSREKKERFSLILESASTNQTSMYLCASGQHLNTGELFFGEGSRLTVL.

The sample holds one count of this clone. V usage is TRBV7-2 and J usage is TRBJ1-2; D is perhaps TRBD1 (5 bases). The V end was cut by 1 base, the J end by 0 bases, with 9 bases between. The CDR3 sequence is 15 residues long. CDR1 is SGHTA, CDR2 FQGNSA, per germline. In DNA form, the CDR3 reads TGTGCCAGCAGCTTAGGAACGACAGCTAACTATGGCTACACCTTC. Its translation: CASSLGTTANYGYTF.

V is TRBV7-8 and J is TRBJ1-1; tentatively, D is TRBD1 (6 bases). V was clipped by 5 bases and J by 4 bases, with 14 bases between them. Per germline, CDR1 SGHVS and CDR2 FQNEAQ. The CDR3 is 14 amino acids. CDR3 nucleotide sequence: TGTGCCAGCAGCCGCAACGTGGGGGCCACTGAAGCTTTCTTT. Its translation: CASSRNVGATEAFF.

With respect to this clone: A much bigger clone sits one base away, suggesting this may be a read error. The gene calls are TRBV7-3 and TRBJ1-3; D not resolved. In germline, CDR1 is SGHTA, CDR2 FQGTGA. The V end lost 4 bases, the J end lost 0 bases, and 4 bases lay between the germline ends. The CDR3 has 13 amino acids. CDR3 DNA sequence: TGTGCCAGCAGCTCGGACTCTGGAAACACCATATATTTT. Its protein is CASSSDSGNTIYF.

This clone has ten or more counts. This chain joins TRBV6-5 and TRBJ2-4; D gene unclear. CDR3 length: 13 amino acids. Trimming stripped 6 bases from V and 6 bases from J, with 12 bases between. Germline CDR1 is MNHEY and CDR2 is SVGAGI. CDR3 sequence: CASSNGPLNIQYF. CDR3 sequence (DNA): TGTGCCAGCAGCAATGGGCCCTTAAACATTCAGTACTTC.